This T cell receptor beta chain was sequenced for a study of shared T cell receptors in the human thymus. Sequenced by immunoSEQ multiplex PCR; TCRdb stores in-frame clones only, minus some. The data show hundreds of thousands of clones, with approximately 88% seen just once and about 0.01% held by the top ten. These sequences were also reported in another study, on human thymus T cells. That work contributes: In corrective heart surgery, resections were taken, and these provided the thymus tissue. Repertoires from thymus and blood appeared to show biased V and J gene usage.

Sequencing input: thymocytes. This TCR was sampled from a boy in the first two years of life with a congenital heart defect.

DNA for the CDR3: TGCGCCAGCAGCTTGGGCCTAAGGCTGCGACCCGGGACAGGTAACACTGAAGCTTTCTTT. Translation gives CASSLGLRLRPGTGNTEAFF. The chain is built from TRBV5-1 and TRBJ1-1, with 8 positions matching TRBD1. CDR1 is SGHRS and CDR2 is YFSETQ in the germline V gene. The CDR3 loop spans 20 amino acids. V lost 0 bases, J lost 2 bases, and 18 bases stayed unmatched.